The clone carrying this TCR beta chain has at least ten counts. The antigen remains unidentified. Germline V gene data show CDR1 as MDHEN and CDR2 as SYDVKM. The CDR3 is 16 amino acids. The V gene end was trimmed by 7 bases and the J gene end by 0 bases; junction bases not matched to a gene: 11. This sample stems from a study of T cells in Graves' hyperthyroidism and ophthalmopathy. Study-wide results and caveats: From stable hyperthyroidism, ophthalmopathy was separated by a 13 V-J model. For ophthalmopathy, model prediction preceded onset by a median 6.5 months.

Exclusion criteria comprised uncontrolled infection, other autoimmune disease, pregnancy or lactation. PBMCs came from about 10 ml fresh peripheral blood. TCR beta CDR3 regions were amplified from RNA. TCR CDR3 regions were first amplified by RT-PCR with HTBI primers. TCRdb called the multiplex PCR reads again in MiXCR, with one record for every CDR3 protein. This table has 640,000 or so distinct CDR3 sequences, around 15% appearing once. This TCR was recovered from a woman aged 35 to 49 with Graves' ophthalmopathy. Sequences were obtained from blood. The gene calls are TRBV28 and TRBJ2-7; 8 bases fit TRBD2. CDR3 sequence (DNA): TGTGCCAGCAATCGAATAGCGGGGACCCTCTCCTACGAGCAGTACTTC. It translates to CASNRIAGTLSYEQYF. The full variable domain, in which reference TRBV28 and TRBJ2-7 provide the parts outside the CDR3, is DVKVTQSSRYLVKRTGEKVFLECVQDMDHENMFWYRQDPGLGLRLIYFSYDVKMKEKGDIPEGYSVSREKKERFSLILESASTNQTSMYLCASNRIAGTLSYEQYFGPGTRLTVT.